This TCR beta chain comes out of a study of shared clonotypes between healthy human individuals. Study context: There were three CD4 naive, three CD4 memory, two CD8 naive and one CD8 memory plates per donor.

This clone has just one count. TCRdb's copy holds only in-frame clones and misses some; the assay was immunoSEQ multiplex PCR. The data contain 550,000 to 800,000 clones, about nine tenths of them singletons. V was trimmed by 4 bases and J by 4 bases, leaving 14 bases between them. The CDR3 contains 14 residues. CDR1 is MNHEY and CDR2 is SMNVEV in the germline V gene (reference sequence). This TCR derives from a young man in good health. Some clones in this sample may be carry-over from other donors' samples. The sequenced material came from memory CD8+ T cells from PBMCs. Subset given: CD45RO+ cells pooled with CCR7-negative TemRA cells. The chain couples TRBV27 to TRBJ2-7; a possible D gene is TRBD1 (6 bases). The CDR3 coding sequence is TGTGCCAGCAGTTACAGGGACCCCCGGTACGAGCAGTACTTC. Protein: CASSYRDPRYEQYF.